Shown below are 7 T cell receptor beta chains from a single sample sequenced in a study of PD-L1 blockade in urothelial cancer. TCRdb's table, derived via immunoSEQ multiplex PCR, lists solely in-frame clones and lacks some. Counted here are 45,000 or so clones, roughly four fifths occurring once; the ten biggest clones make up about 1.7%. Specified time point: pretreatment peripheral blood. Sequencing used PBMCs, obtained around atezolizumab (anti-PD-L1) treatment. Receptors originate from a man between 45 and 60 years old with urothelial cancer.

This chain uses TRBV6-6 with TRBJ1-1, with D unresolved. Per germline, CDR1 MNHNY and CDR2 SVGAGI (reference sequence). CDR3 size: 15 residues. V shed 5 bases and J shed 1 base, with 14 bases lying between them. The CDR3 region has the DNA TGTGCCAGCAGTACCTTGCGCGCCAAGAACACTGAAGCTTTCTTT. It codes for CASSTLRAKNTEAFF.

The chain combines TRBV2 with TRBJ2-5; 15 nucleotides agree with TRBD2. The CDR3 consists of 16 residues. The V gene end was trimmed by 7 bases and the J gene end by 2 bases; junction bases not matched to a gene: 5. Germline V gene data show CDR1 as SNHLY and CDR2 as FYNNEI. CDR3: CASTPGLAGGQETQYF. For the CDR3, the DNA is TGTGCCAGCACGCCGGGACTAGCGGGAGGTCAAGAGACCCAGTACTTC.

V gene TRBV6-1 combines with J gene TRBJ2-7; TRBD1 matches at 8 bases. Germline loops: CDR1 MNHNS, CDR2 SASEGT. V lost 4 bases, J lost 0 bases, and 5 bases stayed unmatched. This CDR3 comprises 15 residues. CDR3 nucleotide sequence: TGTGCCAGCAGTGGGCGGACAGGGAGCTCCTACGAGCAGTACTTC. It translates to CASSGRTGSSYEQYF.

The chain combines TRBV5-1 with TRBJ1-2, with 10 bases fitting TRBD1. The germline CDR1 and CDR2 sequences are SGHRS and YFSETQ. V lost 4 bases and J lost 6; bases outside the gene matches: 12. CDR3 length: 16 residues. The CDR3 reads CASSGGQGRPLHGYTF. The DNA of the CDR3 is TGCGCCAGCAGCGGGGGACAGGGGAGGCCCCTACATGGCTACACCTTC.

The chain recombines TRBV6-5 with TRBJ1-2; D is perhaps TRBD1 (5 bases). The V and J ends lost 0 bases and 7 bases respectively, with 12 bases between them. From germline, CDR1 is MNHEY and CDR2 SVGAGI. The CDR3 has 14 amino acids. The DNA of the CDR3 is TGTGCCAGCAGTTACTCGGACACGGCGGCTGGCTACACCTTC. It yields the protein CASSYSDTAAGYTF.

Remarks on this clone: A junction boundary mismatches the germline segment, possibly from a read error. As DNA, the CDR3 is TGTGCTAGCAGCTTGGGGACAGCGAACACCGGGGAGCTGTTTTTT. Encoded protein: CASSLGTANTGELFF. The chain is built from TRBV7-7 and TRBJ2-2, with 7 bases fitting TRBD1. This CDR3 has 15 residues. Germline assignment: CDR1 SSHAT and CDR2 FNYEAQ (reference sequence).

As to this clone: Sequence at one end of the junction differs from germline and may be a read error. The chain has TRBV10-3 and TRBJ2-7; tentatively, D is TRBD1 (5 bases). The germline V gene has CDR1 ENHRY and CDR2 SYGVKD. CDR3 length equals 15 residues. The CDR3 nucleotides are TGTGCCATCAGTGCTTTGGCAGGGCCCTCCCACGAGCAGTACTTC. Its translation is CAISALAGPSHEQYF.